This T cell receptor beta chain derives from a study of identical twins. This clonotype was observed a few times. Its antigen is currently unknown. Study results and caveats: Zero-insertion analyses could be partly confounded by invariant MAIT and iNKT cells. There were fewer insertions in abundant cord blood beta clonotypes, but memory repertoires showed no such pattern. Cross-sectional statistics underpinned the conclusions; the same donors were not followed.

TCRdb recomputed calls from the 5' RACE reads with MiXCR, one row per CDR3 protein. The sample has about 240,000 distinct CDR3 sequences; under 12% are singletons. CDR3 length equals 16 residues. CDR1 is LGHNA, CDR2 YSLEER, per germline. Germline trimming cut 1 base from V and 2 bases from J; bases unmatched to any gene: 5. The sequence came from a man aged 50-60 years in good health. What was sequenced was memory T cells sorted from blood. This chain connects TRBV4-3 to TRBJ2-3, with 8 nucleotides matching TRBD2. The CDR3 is CASSQAGGRHTDTQYF. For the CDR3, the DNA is TGCGCCAGCAGCCAAGCTGGCGGGAGGCACACAGATACGCAGTATTTT.